A selection of T cell receptor beta chains follows, all from one sample in a study of blood T cell repertoires in COVID-19. The protocol was immunoSEQ multiplex PCR, while the TCRdb copy is restricted to in-frame clones and leaves out a portion. This table holds roughly 100,000 clones, 75% to 90% found once. Material: peripheral blood. These receptors came from a human donor in a cohort sampled during active or convalescent COVID-19. Each CDR3 is given with its conserved first and last residue. Each record gives: D gene, V gene, J gene, clone size, CDR3 DNA, CDR3 protein. The D gene is left open where the match is weak. Only part of the rows carry a size: once, few, many, or a class if the clone is expanded.

NA	TRBV27	TRBJ1-5	NA	TGTGCCAGCAGTTTACAGTATAGCAATCAGCCCCAGCATTTT	CASSLQYSNQPQHF
TRBD1	TRBV2	TRBJ2-7	few	TGTGCCAGCAGGAGAGACAGGGGAATCCCGACGGACGAGCAGTACTTC	CASRRDRGIPTDEQYF
TRBD1	TRBV29-1	TRBJ1-2	few	TGCAGCGTGGAGGGACAGCCTTCTAACTATGGCTACACCTTC	CSVEGQPSNYGYTF
NA	TRBV5-1	TRBJ1-1	NA	TGCGCCAGCAGCTCCCACGGGGGATCGGCGAACACTGAAGCTTTCTTT	CASSSHGGSANTEAFF
NA	TRBV19	TRBJ1-1	NA	TGTGCCAGTACCATGAGGGGGTCTGATACTGAAGCTTTCTTT	CASTMRGSDTEAFF
TRBD1	TRBV6-5	TRBJ1-2	NA	TGTGCCAGCAGTCGAGACAGGGGCTATGGCTACACCTTC	CASSRDRGYGYTF
NA	TRBV7-6	TRBJ1-1	NA	TGTGCCAGCAGCACAACAACAGGGTTGAACACTGAAGCTTTCTTT	CASSTTTGLNTEAFF
TRBD2	TRBV15	TRBJ2-3	few	TGTGCCACCCGGTCGGGGGGGCCGGGAGATACGCAGTATTTT	CATRSGGPGDTQYF
TRBD1	TRBV23-1	TRBJ1-6	NA	TGCGCCAGCAGTCAACCGGCCGAGGACAGGACCCGAGGGTCACCCCTCCACTTT	CASSQPAEDRTRGSPLHF
NA	TRBV15	TRBJ1-2	few	TGTGCCACCAGCAGAGAGGAGGGGAGTAATGGCTACACCTTC	CATSREEGSNGYTF
TRBD2	TRBV3-1/TRBV3-2	TRBJ2-3	NA	TGTGCCAGCAGCCAAGAGGGACTAGCGGAGGATACGCAGTATTTT	CASSQEGLAEDTQYF
NA	TRBV30	TRBJ2-5	NA	TGTGCCTGGAGTCCATCTCCGGGACTAGAGACCCAGTACTTC	CAWSPSPGLETQYF
NA	TRBV6-5	TRBJ2-7	NA	TGTGCCAGCAGTCTACCCCGGCGGGCCTACGAGCAGTACTTC	CASSLPRRAYEQYF
TRBD1	TRBV6-5	TRBJ1-1	NA	TGTGCCACTAAGGACAGGGGGCGAGATGAAGCTTTCTTT	CATKDRGRDEAFF
NA	TRBV5-6	TRBJ2-7	many	TGTGCCAGCAGCTTGGACAGCCGCTACGAGCAGTACTTC	CASSLDSRYEQYF
TRBD2	TRBV13	TRBJ2-3	NA	TGTGCCAGCAGCTCGGGACTAGCGGGGGGGCCGAGTACGCAGTATTTT	CASSSGLAGGPSTQYF
TRBD1	TRBV19	TRBJ1-2	NA	TGTGCCAGTAGTATAGACAACAGGGGAGTGGAGAACTATGGCTACACCTTC	CASSIDNRGVENYGYTF
TRBD2	TRBV2	TRBJ2-3	many	TGTGCCAGCAGTGAAGCGCCTAGCGGGGGGGCCAGGGATACGCAGTATTTT	CASSEAPSGGARDTQYF
NA	TRBV6-5	TRBJ2-2	NA	TGTGCCAGCAGTTACAACAGGGCGAACACCGGGGAGCTGTTTTTT	CASSYNRANTGELFF
TRBD1	TRBV6-6	TRBJ2-2	NA	TGTGCCAGCTTGGACAGGCTGAACACCGGGGAGCTGTTTTTT	CASLDRLNTGELFF
TRBD2	TRBV9	TRBJ2-3	NA	TGTGCCAGCAGCTTCCTAGCGGGGACTAGCACAGATACGCAGTATTTT	CASSFLAGTSTDTQYF
NA	TRBV6-5	TRBJ2-1	NA	TGTGCCAGCACCCAGAGCGGCTCTAAGGTTCAGTTCTTC	CASTQSGSKVQFF
NA	TRBV18	TRBJ1-1	NA	TGTGCCAGCTCACCACCAATATACACTGAAGCTTTCTTT	CASSPPIYTEAFF
NA	TRBV4-1	TRBJ1-2	few	TGCGCCAGCAGCCAAATTGATAGAGAAAACTATGGCTACACCTTC	CASSQIDRENYGYTF
TRBD1	TRBV7-9	TRBJ1-6	NA	TGTGCCACCGTCGGGACAGTTGATAATTCACCCCTCCACTTT	CATVGTVDNSPLHF
TRBD1	TRBV27	TRBJ1-5	NA	TGTGCCAGCGGGAAACAGGGGTTGGAGCCCCAGCATTTT	CASGKQGLEPQHF
NA	TRBV4-2	TRBJ1-3	few	TGTGCCAGCAGCCTATTAGGGGGGGGCTCTGGAAACACCATATATTTT	CASSLLGGGSGNTIYF
NA	TRBV6-6	TRBJ1-5	NA	TGTGCCAGCACCATAGGAGGCATCAATCAGCCCCAGCATTTT	CASTIGGINQPQHF
NA	TRBV9	TRBJ2-2	NA	TGTGCCAGCAGCGCACGGACTGGGCCGGACACCGGGGAGCTGTTTTTT	CASSARTGPDTGELFF
TRBD1	TRBV7-6	TRBJ1-2	NA	TGTGCCAGCAGCCCATGGACAGGGACCTATGGCTACACCTTC	CASSPWTGTYGYTF
TRBD1	TRBV30	TRBJ2-7	NA	TGTGCCTGGAGTGTACAAGGACAGGGGGCGGGAGAGCAGTACTTC	CAWSVQGQGAGEQYF
NA	TRBV6-5	TRBJ1-2	NA	TGTGCCAGCAGTTACCTGAACGGTGGCTACACCTTC	CASSYLNGGYTF
TRBD1	TRBV7-2	TRBJ1-6	NA	TGTGCCAGCAGCTTAGGGACAGGGAGGTATAATTCACCCCTCCACTTT	CASSLGTGRYNSPLHF
NA	TRBV11-2	TRBJ1-2	NA	TGTGCCAGCAGCTGGGCTGGGGGGGGAGATGGCTACACCTTC	CASSWAGGGDGYTF
TRBD1	TRBV5-4	TRBJ1-4	NA	TGTGCCAGCAGCTTGGCCGGGACAGGCAATGAAAAACTGTTTTTT	CASSLAGTGNEKLFF
TRBD1	TRBV9	TRBJ1-1	NA	TGTGCCAGCAGCGTGGACAGGGTGGGCACTGAAGCTTTCTTT	CASSVDRVGTEAFF
NA	TRBV14	TRBJ2-1	NA	TGTGCCAGCAGATTCGGGGTTTACAATGAGCAGTTCTTC	CASRFGVYNEQFF
TRBD1	TRBV19	TRBJ1-5	NA	TGTGCCAGTAGGGGGACAGCTTATCAGCCCCAGCATTTT	CASRGTAYQPQHF
NA	TRBV24-1	TRBJ1-2	NA	TGTGCCACCAGTGAAGACAACGGCTACACCTTC	CATSEDNGYTF
NA	TRBV18	TRBJ2-7	few	TGTGCCAGCACGAGCCAGGACAGACGCGAGCAGTACTTC	CASTSQDRREQYF
TRBD2	TRBV7-3	TRBJ2-5	NA	TGTGCCAGCAGCTCCGGCGCCGTAGCGGGGGAAGAGACCCAGTACTTC	CASSSGAVAGEETQYF
NA	TRBV11-2	TRBJ2-3	once	TGTGCCAGCAGCCACCGTGGACGTCCGACTAGGGCAGATACGCAGTATTTT	CASSHRGRPTRADTQYF
NA	TRBV18	TRBJ1-5	NA	TGTGCCAGCTCACCGGTCGGGACTAATCAGCCCCAGCATTTT	CASSPVGTNQPQHF
NA	TRBV11-2	TRBJ2-2	NA	TGTGCCAGCAGCGAGACCAGCGGCAACACCGGGGAGCTGTTTTTT	CASSETSGNTGELFF
NA	TRBV6-5	TRBJ1-4	NA	TGTGCCAGCAGGCTCCAGGTGTCGACGAGAGAAAAACTGTTTTTT	CASRLQVSTREKLFF
NA	TRBV7-9	TRBJ2-3	NA	TGTGCCAGCAGCTTAGATGGGACACGGGGAGATACGCAGTATTTT	CASSLDGTRGDTQYF
NA	TRBV5-6	TRBJ1-2	once	TGTGCCAGCAGCTTGGTCTGGACAGCCTATGGCTACACCTTC	CASSLVWTAYGYTF
TRBD1	TRBV7-9	TRBJ1-2	NA	TGTGCCAGCAGCTTAGGAGGGGGCGGTAACTATGGCTACACCTTC	CASSLGGGGNYGYTF
NA	TRBV18	TRBJ1-1	few	TGTGCCAGCTCACCAAGCGGGGGATTAAACACTGAAGCTTTCTTT	CASSPSGGLNTEAFF
TRBD2	TRBV6-1	TRBJ2-1	NA	TGTGCCAGCAGTGATGGAATAGCGGGAGGTCTGGATGAGCAGTTCTTC	CASSDGIAGGLDEQFF
NA	TRBV5-5	TRBJ1-4	NA	TGTGCCAGCAGCTTGAATAGTCAGGGAACTAATGAAAAACTGTTTTTT	CASSLNSQGTNEKLFF
NA	TRBV18	TRBJ1-3	NA	TGTGCCAGCGGTACAGGTGGAAACACCATATATTTT	CASGTGGNTIYF
NA	TRBV5-1	TRBJ2-5	NA	TGCGCCAGCAGCTTGGGGACAGAGGGAGAGACCCAGTACTTC	CASSLGTEGETQYF
NA	TRBV5-8	TRBJ1-1	NA	TGTGCCAGCAGCTTGGCCGCTTTAGGGGCCGGGGCTTTCTTT	CASSLAALGAGAFF
TRBD1	TRBV10-1	TRBJ1-1	NA	TGCGCCAGCAGTGATCAGGGGGCCTCTGAAGCTTTCTTT	CASSDQGASEAFF
NA	TRBV12-3/TRBV12-4	TRBJ2-5	NA	TGTGCCAGCAGTTTAAACAGAGAGACCCAGTACTTC	CASSLNRETQYF
TRBD1	TRBV27	TRBJ1-4	NA	TGTGCCAGCAGACAAGACAGGGACGCAGAAAAACTGTTTTTT	CASRQDRDAEKLFF
NA	TRBV11-2	TRBJ1-1	NA	TGTGCCAGCAGCCGACTGACAGCGAACACTGAAGCTTTCTTT	CASSRLTANTEAFF
NA	TRBV5-1	TRBJ2-6	NA	TGCGCCAGCAGCTTGTTGGGCAGCTCTGGGGCCAACGTCCTGACTTTC	CASSLLGSSGANVLTF
TRBD1	TRBV6-2/TRBV6-3	TRBJ1-2	once	TGTGCCAGCGGTTCCCGGGACAGGGACGGCTACACCTTC	CASGSRDRDGYTF